The entry below describes one T cell receptor (beta chain). The entry originates in a study of blood T cells in healthy people across ages. The second PCR ran about 6 to 11 cycles with a sample-barcoded 5' primer and J-beta primers. Every cDNA molecule carried a tag from a template-switch adaptor bearing 12 random nucleotides. TCRdb re-analysed the 5' RACE reads in MiXCR, keeping a single row per CDR3 protein. This sample has 700,000 or so distinct CDR3 sequences, with approximately 22% found just once. The germline V gene has CDR1 MDHEN and CDR2 SYDVKM. J lost 3 bases, V lost 3 bases, and 9 bases had no gene match. The length of the CDR3 is 16 residues. PBMCs, at least 6.5 million per sample, were isolated.

The rearrangement uses TRBV28 and TRBJ2-7; TRBD1 aligns across 9 bases. Sequencing used blood. This receptor was taken from a man aged 65-85 years in good health. The CDR3 nucleotides are TGTGCCAGCAGTTTCTCCTTTGGGACAGGGTTCTACGAGCAGTACTTC. Translating it yields CASSFSFGTGFYEQYF.